The rows below give T cell receptor beta chains drawn from one sample of a study of identical twins. MiXCR, run by TCRdb on the 5' RACE reads, gives a single entry per CDR3 protein. The table records about 240,000 distinct CDR3 sequences, more than 9% of them present only once. The sequenced material came from memory T cells sorted from blood. Receptors were obtained from a man aged 50-60 years in good health. Each CDR3 is given with its conserved first and last residue. The D gene is left open where the match is weak. Size is stated for part of the rows, as once, few or many counts, or as a class when the clone is expanded.

DNA,CDR3,D,V,J,size
TGTGCCAGCAGGATGCTAGCGGGGACCTACGAGCAGTACTTC,CASRMLAGTYEQYF,TRBD2,TRBV6-2/TRBV6-3,TRBJ2-7,-
TGTGCCAGCAGCTCCTACAGGGGGCGCGGAGAGACCCAGTACTTC,CASSSYRGRGETQYF,TRBD1,TRBV11-2,TRBJ2-5,-
TGTGCCAGCAGTTTATCGTGGGTCTCTGGGGCCAACGTCCTGACTTTC,CASSLSWVSGANVLTF,-,TRBV27,TRBJ2-6,-
TGTGCCAGCAGCACGAGGGCCCGGACAGGGAGGGATACAGAGACCCAGTACTTC,CASSTRARTGRDTETQYF,-,TRBV7-8,TRBJ2-5,few
TGCGCCAGCAGCCCGCCCGGGGGCGGCTACACCTTC,CASSPPGGGYTF,-,TRBV4-1,TRBJ1-2,many
TGTGCCAGCAGCGGAACAGGGGTGGATGAGCAGTTCTTC,CASSGTGVDEQFF,TRBD1,TRBV5-5,TRBJ2-1,few
TGTGCCAGCAGCTCAGGGTCTGGAAACACCATATATTTT,CASSSGSGNTIYF,-,TRBV6-6,TRBJ1-3,once
TGTGCCAGCCAAATAGACAGTAACTATGGCTACACCTTC,CASQIDSNYGYTF,-,TRBV28,TRBJ1-2,many
TGTGCCAGCAGCCCAGAAGCGGATCCTAGCACAGATACGCAGTATTTT,CASSPEADPSTDTQYF,-,TRBV7-9,TRBJ2-3,many
TGTGCCAGCAGTTATATTCAGGGAAGGTCGGACACTGAAGCTTTCTTT,CASSYIQGRSDTEAFF,-,TRBV6-2/TRBV6-3,TRBJ1-1,few
TGTGCCAGCAGCCGGGACAGTTTGCAGTACTTC,CASSRDSLQYF,TRBD1,TRBV7-6,TRBJ2-5,few
TGTGCCAGCAGTTTTGGACAGAACTACGAGCAGTACTTC,CASSFGQNYEQYF,-,TRBV27,TRBJ2-7,few
TGCGCCAGCAGCCGACGGACTAGCGGGGACACCGGGGAGCTGTTTTTT,CASSRRTSGDTGELFF,TRBD2,TRBV4-3,TRBJ2-2,many
TGTGCCAGCAAAGAGGGAGGAGCAGGGAGCCAGTACTTC,CASKEGGAGSQYF,-,TRBV28,TRBJ2-5,-
TGCGCCAGCAGCCCGACTAGCACAGTTTTCAATGAGCAGTTCTTC,CASSPTSTVFNEQFF,TRBD2,TRBV4-1,TRBJ2-1,many
TGTGCCAGCAGTAGGGGGGGAAAAGCTTTCTTT,CASSRGGKAFF,-,TRBV6-5,TRBJ1-1,many
TGCGCCAGCAGCTTTAGCGGGGGGGACTCCTACAATGAGCAGTTCTTC,CASSFSGGDSYNEQFF,TRBD2,TRBV5-1,TRBJ2-1,few
TGCGCCAGCAGCTTGTCCAGCGCAAACACTGAAGCTTTCTTT,CASSLSSANTEAFF,-,TRBV5-1,TRBJ1-1,few
TGTGCCAGCCCCGCGGGAGGGGGCACAGATACGCAGTATTTT,CASPAGGGTDTQYF,TRBD2,TRBV6-1,TRBJ2-3,few
TGTGCCAGCAGCTCCAGTTACCGGGGGTTTAATGAAAAACTGTTTTTT,CASSSSYRGFNEKLFF,-,TRBV7-2,TRBJ1-4,few
TGCGCCAGCAGCTTGGATAGGACGGGGATGGGAGATACGCAGTATTTT,CASSLDRTGMGDTQYF,-,TRBV5-1,TRBJ2-3,few
TGTGCCAGCAGTTTACAGGGGAGATCACCCCTCCACTTT,CASSLQGRSPLHF,-,TRBV12-3/TRBV12-4,TRBJ1-6,many
TGTGCCAGCAGCCAGGGGGGCCGCGGGGCAAAACTGTTTTTT,CASSQGGRGAKLFF,TRBD1,TRBV5-6,TRBJ1-4,few
TGTGCCAGCCCTGGGCAGGGGCCGGGAAACACTGAAGCTTTCTTT,CASPGQGPGNTEAFF,-,TRBV18,TRBJ1-1,-
TGTGCCAGCAGGAGAAGCGCGGGGGCCTTCTCTAGCAATCAGCCCCAGCATTTT,CASRRSAGAFSSNQPQHF,-,TRBV6-1,TRBJ1-5,many
TGCGCCAGCAGCTTGAGAGGGACTAACTCCTCCGAGCAGTGCTTC,CASSLRGTNSSEQCF,TRBD2,TRBV5-1,TRBJ2-7,-
TGTGCCAGCAGCCATATCGACAGTGGGAACACTGAAGCTTTCTTT,CASSHIDSGNTEAFF,-,TRBV5-5,TRBJ1-1,few
TGCAGTGCTAATAGCGGGGGGGGGGCAGATACGCAGTATTTT,CSANSGGGADTQYF,TRBD2,TRBV20-1,TRBJ2-3,many
TGTGCCAGCAGTTTGAAGGGCAGGCTTAATCAGCCCCAGCATTTT,CASSLKGRLNQPQHF,-,TRBV28,TRBJ1-5,few
TGTGCCAGCAGCCCAAGGGGAGCCGAGACCCAGTACTTC,CASSPRGAETQYF,-,TRBV11-2,TRBJ2-5,-
TGCGCCAGCAGCTTGAGTTTTGCCGTAAACTATGGCTACACCTTC,CASSLSFAVNYGYTF,-,TRBV5-1,TRBJ1-2,many
TGTGCCAGCAGCGCGGGACAGAACTACGAGCAGTACTTC,CASSAGQNYEQYF,-,TRBV7-2,TRBJ2-7,-
TGTGCCAGCAGTGCCGGACAGGGTTCGAAAGAGACCCAGTACTTC,CASSAGQGSKETQYF,TRBD1,TRBV27,TRBJ2-5,-
TGCAGTGCCGCCAGCGTGCGGGCCAAAAACATTCAGTACTTC,CSAASVRAKNIQYF,-,TRBV20-1,TRBJ2-4,-
TGTGCCAGCAGCCCGCGGACTAGCGTTACTAGCACAGATACGCAGTATTTT,CASSPRTSVTSTDTQYF,TRBD2,TRBV7-8,TRBJ2-3,few
TGTGCCAGTAGTAGAGACAGGGGAAAAAACAATGAGCAGTTCTTC,CASSRDRGKNNEQFF,TRBD1,TRBV18,TRBJ2-1,-
TGTGCCAGCAGCTTAGTCGGAGGGCCTAGCAATGAGCAGTTCTTC,CASSLVGGPSNEQFF,-,TRBV7-2,TRBJ2-1,many
TGTGCCAGCAGCCAAGTTAGCGGGACCTACAATGAGCAGTTCTTC,CASSQVSGTYNEQFF,TRBD2,TRBV3-1,TRBJ2-1,few
TGTGCCAGCAGTTACTCGTTCCAGCCCATGAACACTGAAGCTTTCTTT,CASSYSFQPMNTEAFF,-,TRBV6-5,TRBJ1-1,many
TGTGCCAGCAGTTACACCGGACGAAGCCCCGAGCAGTACTTC,CASSYTGRSPEQYF,-,TRBV6-2/TRBV6-3,TRBJ2-7,-
TGCAGCGTCCCGAGCGGGAGGTACGACGAGCAGTACTTC,CSVPSGRYDEQYF,TRBD2,TRBV29-1,TRBJ2-7,few
TGTGCCAGCACTAACGGGCAGGGAAGGTCTGAAGCTTTCTTT,CASTNGQGRSEAFF,-,TRBV3-1,TRBJ1-1,-